This TCR beta chain was retrieved from a study of T cells after yellow fever vaccination. This CDR3 contains 20 residues. Trimming shortened V by 5 bases and J by 8 bases, and 34 bases separated the two germline ends. TCRdb reprocessed the 5' RACE reads via MiXCR and lists one record per CDR3 protein. Among 200,000 to 250,000 distinct CDR3 sequences listed, 6.9% were seen once. The clonotype comes from a man between 25 and 39 years old who received the YFV17D yellow fever vaccine. The rearrangement uses TRBV12-3 or TRBV12-4 and TRBJ2-1; tentatively, D is TRBD1 (6 bases). The sequences come from CD4+ T cells sorted from PBMCs, collected 15 days after the yellow fever booster vaccination. Here the CDR3 reads CASSKPPFRDTLGDVDEQFF. Written as DNA, the CDR3 is TGTGCCAGCAGTAAACCACCTTTCCGGGACACATTAGGGGATGTTGATGAGCAGTTCTTC.